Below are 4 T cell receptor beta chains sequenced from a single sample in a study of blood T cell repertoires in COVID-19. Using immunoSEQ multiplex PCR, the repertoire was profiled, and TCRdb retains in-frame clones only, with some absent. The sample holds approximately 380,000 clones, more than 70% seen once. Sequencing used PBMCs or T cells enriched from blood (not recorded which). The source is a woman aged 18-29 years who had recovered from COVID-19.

The CDR3: CASSQTDEKLFF. The CDR3 DNA sequence: TGTGCCAGCAGCCAAACGGATGAAAAACTGTTTTTT. This sequence joins TRBV7-8 and TRBJ1-4; D not resolved. With 5 bases removed from V and 6 bases from J, the gap between germline ends came to 7 bases. This CDR3 spans 12 amino acids. Germline V gene data show CDR1 as SGHVS and CDR2 as FQNEAQ.

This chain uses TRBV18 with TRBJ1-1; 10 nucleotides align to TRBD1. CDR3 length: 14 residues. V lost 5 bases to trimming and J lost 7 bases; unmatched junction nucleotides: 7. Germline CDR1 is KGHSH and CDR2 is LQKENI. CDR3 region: CASSSTDRGVEAFF. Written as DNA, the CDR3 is TGTGCCAGCTCATCTACGGACAGGGGGGTTGAAGCTTTCTTT.

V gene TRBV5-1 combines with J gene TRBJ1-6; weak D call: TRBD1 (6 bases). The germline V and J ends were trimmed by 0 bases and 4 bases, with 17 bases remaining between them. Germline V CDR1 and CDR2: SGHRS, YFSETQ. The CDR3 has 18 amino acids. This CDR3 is CASSLDIHGQTYNSPLHF. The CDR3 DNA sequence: TGCGCCAGCAGCTTGGATATTCATGGACAGACGTATAATTCACCCCTCCACTTT.

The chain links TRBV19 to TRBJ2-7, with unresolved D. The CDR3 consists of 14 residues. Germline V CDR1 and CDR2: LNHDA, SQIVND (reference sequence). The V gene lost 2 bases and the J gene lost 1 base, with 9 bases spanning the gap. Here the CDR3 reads CASSIQLWSYEQYF. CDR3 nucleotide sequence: TGTGCCAGTAGTATACAACTTTGGTCCTACGAGCAGTACTTC.